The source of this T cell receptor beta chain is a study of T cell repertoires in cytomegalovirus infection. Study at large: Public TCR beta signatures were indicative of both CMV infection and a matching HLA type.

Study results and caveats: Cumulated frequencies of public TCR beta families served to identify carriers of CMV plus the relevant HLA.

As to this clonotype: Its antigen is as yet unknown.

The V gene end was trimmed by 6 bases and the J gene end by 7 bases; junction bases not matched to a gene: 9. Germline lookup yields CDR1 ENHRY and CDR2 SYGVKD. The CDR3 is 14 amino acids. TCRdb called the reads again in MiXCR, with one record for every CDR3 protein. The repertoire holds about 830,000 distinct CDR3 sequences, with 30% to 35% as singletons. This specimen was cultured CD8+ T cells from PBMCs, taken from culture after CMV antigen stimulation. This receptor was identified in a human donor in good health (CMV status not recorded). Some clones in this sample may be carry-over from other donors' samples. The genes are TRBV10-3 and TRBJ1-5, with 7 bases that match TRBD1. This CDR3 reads CAISTGTARQPQHF. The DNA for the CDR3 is TGTGCCATCAGCACCGGGACAGCAAGACAGCCCCAGCATTTT.